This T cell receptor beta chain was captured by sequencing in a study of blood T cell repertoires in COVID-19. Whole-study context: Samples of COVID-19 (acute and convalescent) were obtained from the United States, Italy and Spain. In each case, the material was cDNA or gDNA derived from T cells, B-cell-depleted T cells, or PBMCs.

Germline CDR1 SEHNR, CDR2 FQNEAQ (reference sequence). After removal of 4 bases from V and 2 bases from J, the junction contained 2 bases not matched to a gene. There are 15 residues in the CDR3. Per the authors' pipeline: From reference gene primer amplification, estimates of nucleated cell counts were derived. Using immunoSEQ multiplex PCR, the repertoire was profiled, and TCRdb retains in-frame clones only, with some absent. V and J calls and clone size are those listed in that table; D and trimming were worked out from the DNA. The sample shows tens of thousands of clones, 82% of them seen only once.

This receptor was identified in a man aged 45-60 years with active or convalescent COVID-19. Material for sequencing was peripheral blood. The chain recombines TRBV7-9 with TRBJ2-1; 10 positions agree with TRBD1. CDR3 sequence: CASSSGTGAYNEQFF. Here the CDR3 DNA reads TGTGCCAGCAGCTCAGGGACAGGGGCCTACAATGAGCAGTTCTTC. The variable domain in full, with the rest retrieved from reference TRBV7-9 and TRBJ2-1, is DTGVSQNPRHKITKRGQNVTFRCDPISEHNRLYWYRQTLGQGPEFLTYFQNEAQLEKSRLLSDRFSAERPKGSFSTLEIQRTEQGDSAMYLCASSSGTGAYNEQFFGPGTRLTVL.